A single sample is the source of the 8 T cell receptor beta chains below, sequenced in a study of blood T cell repertoires in COVID-19. Generated by immunoSEQ multiplex PCR, the TCRdb table keeps only in-frame clones and is missing some. The repertoire has some 400,000 clones, around nine tenths of them found once; the top ten carry approximately 2.9%. The sequenced sample was peripheral blood. The receptors stem from a human donor in a cohort sampled during active COVID-19.

The chain uses TRBV5-6 and TRBJ2-7; weak D call: TRBD1 (6 bases). The CDR3 has 17 amino acids. The V end lost 4 bases, the J end lost 6 bases, and 26 bases lay between the germline ends. Germline values: CDR1 SGHDT, CDR2 YYEEEE. The CDR3 loop is CASSLVLGTTTFSEQYF. The DNA of the CDR3 is TGTGCCAGCAGCCTGGTGTTGGGGACAACAACTTTTTCCGAGCAGTACTTC.

DNA for the CDR3: TGTGCCAGTAGTGGGCACCAATCCTACGAGCAGTACTTC. It is translated as CASSGHQSYEQYF. The chain employs TRBV19 and TRBJ2-7; D uncertain. In germline, CDR1 is LNHDA, CDR2 SQIVND (reference sequence). CDR3 length: 13 amino acids. V was shortened by 5 bases and J by 1 base, with 9 bases between the two germline ends.

This clone was recorded once. Distinct nucleotide sequences in the sample also encode this CDR3. This chain links TRBV19 with TRBJ2-5, with D unresolved. The germline V gene has CDR1 LNHDA and CDR2 SQIVND (reference sequence). The CDR3 loop spans 13 amino acids. V shed 1 base and J shed 5 bases, with 8 bases lying between them. The CDR3 spells CASSIGPRETQYF. CDR3 bases: TGTGCCAGTAGTATAGGTCCCCGGGAGACCCAGTACTTC.

This chain connects TRBV4-2 to TRBJ2-1, with TRBD2 matching over 10 bases. The CDR3 is 14 residues long. Trimming at V came to 1 base and at J to 10 bases, leaving 4 bases not matched to a gene. Germline V lookup: CDR1 LGHNA, CDR2 YNFKEQ. CDR3 protein: CASSQGTSGDEQFF. As DNA, the CDR3 is TGTGCCAGCAGCCAAGGGACTAGCGGAGACGAGCAGTTCTTC.

J is TRBJ1-2 and V is TRBV19; a possible D gene is TRBD1 (5 bases). V was clipped by 3 bases and J by 1 base, with 12 bases between them. CDR1 LNHDA and CDR2 SQIVND come from the germline V gene (reference sequence). The CDR3 loop spans 15 amino acids. The CDR3 bases are TGTGCCAGTAGTATGGACGGGGGGTTTAACTATGGCTACACCTTC. Translated: CASSMDGGFNYGYTF. Using reference TRBV19 and TRBJ1-2 for the parts outside the CDR3, the full variable domain is DGGITQSPKYLFRKEGQNVTLSCEQNLNHDAMYWYRQDPGQGLRLIYYSQIVNDFQKGDIAEGYSVSREKKESFPLTVTSAQKNPTAFYLCASSMDGGFNYGYTFGSGTRLTVV.

This clone was recorded once. The chain recombines TRBV4-1 with TRBJ2-1; D uncertain. Germline V CDR1 and CDR2: MGHRA, YSYEKL. The CDR3 consists of 15 residues. The V end was cut by 1 base, the J end by 4 bases, with 11 bases between. In nucleotides, the CDR3 is TGCGCCAGCAGCCAAGGGGTGACAACTTACAATGAGCAGTTCTTC. This encodes CASSQGVTTYNEQFF.

The chain uses TRBV20-1 and TRBJ1-2; 7 nucleotides align to TRBD1. The germline CDR1 and CDR2 sequences are DFQATT and SNEGSKA (reference sequence). The V segment lost 3 bases and the J segment 6 bases; nucleotides outside the gene matches: 13. The CDR3 has 15 residues. The CDR3 region has the DNA TGCAGTGCTAGTTCGCTTGCCAGGGGGATTGATGGCTACACCTTC. It translates to CSASSLARGIDGYTF.

The chain has TRBV30 and TRBJ1-4, with TRBD1 matching 7 bases. Germline assignment: CDR1 GTSNPN and CDR2 SVGIG (reference sequence). The V gene end was trimmed by 4 bases and the J gene end by 7 bases; junction bases not matched to a gene: 6. This CDR3 is built from 13 residues. The chain's CDR3 is CAWKQGSVEKLFF. As DNA, the CDR3 is TGTGCCTGGAAACAGGGGTCGGTTGAAAAACTGTTTTTT.